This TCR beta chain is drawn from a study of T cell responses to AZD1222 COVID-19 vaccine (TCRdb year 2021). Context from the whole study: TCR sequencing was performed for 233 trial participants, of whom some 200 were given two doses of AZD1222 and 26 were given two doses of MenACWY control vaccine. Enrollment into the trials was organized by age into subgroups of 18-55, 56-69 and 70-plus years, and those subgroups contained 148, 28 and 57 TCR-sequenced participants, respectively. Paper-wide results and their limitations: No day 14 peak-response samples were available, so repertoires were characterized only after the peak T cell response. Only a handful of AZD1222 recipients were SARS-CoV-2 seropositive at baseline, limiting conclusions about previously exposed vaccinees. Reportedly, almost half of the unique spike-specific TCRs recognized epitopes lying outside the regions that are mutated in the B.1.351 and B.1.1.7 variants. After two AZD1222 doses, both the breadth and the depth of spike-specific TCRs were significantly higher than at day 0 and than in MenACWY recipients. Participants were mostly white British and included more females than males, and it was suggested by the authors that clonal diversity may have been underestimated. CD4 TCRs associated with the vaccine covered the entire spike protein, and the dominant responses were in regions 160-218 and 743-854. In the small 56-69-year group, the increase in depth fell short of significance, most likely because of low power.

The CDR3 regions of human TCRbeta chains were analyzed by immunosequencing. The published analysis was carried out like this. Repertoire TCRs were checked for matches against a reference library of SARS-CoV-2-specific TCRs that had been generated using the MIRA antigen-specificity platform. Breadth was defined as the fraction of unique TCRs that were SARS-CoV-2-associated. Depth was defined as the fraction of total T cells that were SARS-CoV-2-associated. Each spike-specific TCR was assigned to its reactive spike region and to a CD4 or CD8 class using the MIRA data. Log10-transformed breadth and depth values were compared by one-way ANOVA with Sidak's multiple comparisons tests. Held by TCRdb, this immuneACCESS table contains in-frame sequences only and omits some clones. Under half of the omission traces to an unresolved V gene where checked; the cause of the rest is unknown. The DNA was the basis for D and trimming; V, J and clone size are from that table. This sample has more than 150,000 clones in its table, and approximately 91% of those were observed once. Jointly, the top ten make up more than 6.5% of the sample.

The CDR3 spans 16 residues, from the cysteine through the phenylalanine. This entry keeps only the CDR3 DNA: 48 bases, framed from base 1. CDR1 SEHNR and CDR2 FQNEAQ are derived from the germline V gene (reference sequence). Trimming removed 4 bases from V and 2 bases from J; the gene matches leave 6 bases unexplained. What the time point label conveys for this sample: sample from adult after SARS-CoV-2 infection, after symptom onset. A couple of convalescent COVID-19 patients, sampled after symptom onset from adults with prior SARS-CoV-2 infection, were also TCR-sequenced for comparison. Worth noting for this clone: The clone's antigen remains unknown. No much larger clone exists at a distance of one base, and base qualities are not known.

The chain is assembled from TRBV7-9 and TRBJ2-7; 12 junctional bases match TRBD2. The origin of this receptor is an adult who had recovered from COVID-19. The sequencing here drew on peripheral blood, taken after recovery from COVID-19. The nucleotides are TGTGCCAGCAGCTCCAGGACTAGCGGGGAACCCTACGAGCAGTACTTC. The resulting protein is CASSSRTSGEPYEQYF.